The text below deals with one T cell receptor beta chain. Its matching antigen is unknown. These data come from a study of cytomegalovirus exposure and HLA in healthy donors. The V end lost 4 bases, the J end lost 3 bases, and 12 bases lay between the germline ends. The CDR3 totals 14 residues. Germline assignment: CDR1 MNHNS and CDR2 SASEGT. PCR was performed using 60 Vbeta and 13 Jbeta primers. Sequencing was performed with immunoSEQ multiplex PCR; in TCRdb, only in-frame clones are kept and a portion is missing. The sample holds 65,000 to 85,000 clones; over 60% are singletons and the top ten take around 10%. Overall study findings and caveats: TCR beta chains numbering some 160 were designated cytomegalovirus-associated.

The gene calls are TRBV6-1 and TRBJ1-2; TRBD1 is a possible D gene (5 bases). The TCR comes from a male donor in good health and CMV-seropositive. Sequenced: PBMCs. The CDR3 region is CASSGTGGDYGYTF. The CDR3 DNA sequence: TGTGCCAGCAGTGGAACTGGGGGGGACTATGGCTACACCTTC.